These 22 T cell receptor beta chains came from one sample sequenced in a study of Tregs in tolerant kidney transplant recipients (dated by TCRdb to about 2019). Receptor libraries were prepared by the immunoSEQ multiplex PCR assay. TCRdb re-hosts the immuneACCESS table, in-frame sequences only. Its copies lack some clones; in the studies checked, an unresolved V gene accounts for under half of them, and the cause for the rest is not known. The sample table holds hundreds of thousands of clones, of which roughly four fifths were seen once. The ten largest clonotypes hold around 0.64% of the sample. Input material: CD4+ T cells from blood. All receptors come from a human donor in good health.

This clone has only a few counts. The chain is built from TRBV20-1 and TRBJ1-2, with a possible D match to TRBD1 (5 bases). The V and J ends lost 3 bases and 8 bases respectively, with 10 bases between them. This CDR3 has 11 amino acids. Germline CDR1 DFQATT, CDR2 SNEGSKA (reference sequence). The CDR3 loop is CSASRGEGYTF. The CDR3 DNA reads TGCAGTGCTAGTCGGGGGGAGGGCTACACCTTC.

This clone has more than one count but fewer than ten. The V gene is TRBV5-6, the J gene TRBJ2-7; either TRBD1 or TRBD2 may supply D (5 bases each). The CDR3 loop spans 12 amino acids. V lost 3 bases to trimming and J lost 2 bases, with 6 bases between them. CDR1 is SGHDT, CDR2 YYEEEE, per germline. The CDR3 is CASSSGPYEQYF. CDR3 DNA: TGTGCCAGCAGCTCGGGACCCTACGAGCAGTACTTC.

V is TRBV15 and J is TRBJ2-2, with 7 positions matching TRBD1. The CDR3 sequence is 16 residues long. In germline, CDR1 is LNHNV, CDR2 YYDKDF (reference sequence). Trimming removed 1 base from V and 6 bases from J; junction bases left unmatched: 8. The CDR3 loop reads CATSRAPTGSPGELFF. In DNA, the CDR3 is TGTGCCACCAGCAGAGCCCCGACAGGGTCTCCCGGGGAGCTGTTTTTT.

The sample holds a few counts of this clone. This rearrangement joins TRBV7-9 to TRBJ2-7; D possibly corresponds to TRBD1 (5 bases). This CDR3 has 11 residues. Looked up from germline, CDR1 is SEHNR and CDR2 is FQNEAQ (reference sequence). V was pared by 5 bases and J by 6 bases, with 8 bases between. CDR3 protein: CASSQGFEQYF. CDR3 in DNA: TGTGCCAGCAGCCAGGGTTTCGAGCAGTACTTC. The entire variable domain, with the rest obtained from reference TRBV7-9 and TRBJ2-7, is as follows: DTGVSQNPRHKITKRGQNVTFRCDPISEHNRLYWYRQTLGQGPEFLTYFQNEAQLEKSRLLSDRFSAERPKGSFSTLEIQRTEQGDSAMYLCASSQGFEQYFGPGTRLTVT.

This chain connects TRBV6-6 to TRBJ1-5; D perhaps matches TRBD1 (6 bases). CDR1 MNHNY and CDR2 SVGAGI come from the germline V gene (reference sequence). V was pared by 2 bases and J by 4 bases, with 15 bases between. The CDR3 length is 16 residues. The CDR3 protein is CASSYAAGAGNQPQHF. For the CDR3, the DNA is TGTGCCAGCAGTTACGCGGCGGGGGCTGGGAATCAGCCCCAGCATTTT.

The gene calls are TRBV27 and TRBJ2-1; 9 nucleotides agree with TRBD2. The CDR3 loop spans 15 amino acids. Losses at the gene ends were 7 bases for V and 6 bases for J; bases not matched to a gene: 10. Germline V gene sequence: CDR1 MNHEY, CDR2 SMNVEV (reference sequence). The CDR3 sequence is CASIASGIVGNEQFF. The CDR3 coding sequence is TGTGCCAGCATAGCTAGCGGGATAGTAGGCAATGAGCAGTTCTTC.

The V gene is TRBV5-1, the J gene TRBJ1-3, with no clear D. Germline CDR1 and CDR2: SGHRS and YFSETQ. The CDR3 covers 16 residues. V was trimmed by 4 bases and J by 3 bases, leaving 17 bases between them. The CDR3 DNA follows: TGCGCCAGCAGCCTTAGCTACGGGGTTCGTGGAAACACCATATATTTT. This encodes CASSLSYGVRGNTIYF.

The chain recombines TRBV5-6 with TRBJ2-7; TRBD2 agrees at 7 bases. V gave up 3 bases and J gave up 1 base; unmatched junction bases: 10. CDR3 size: 16 residues. Germline-derived CDR1 and CDR2 are SGHDT and YYEEEE. The CDR3 loop reads CASSSGGIHGSYEQYF. The CDR3 DNA reads as TGTGCCAGCAGCTCGGGGGGAATTCATGGGTCCTACGAGCAGTACTTC.

J is TRBJ1-1 and V is TRBV19, with a weak D call TRBD1 (5 bases). Germline CDR1 reads LNHDA; CDR2 reads SQIVND (reference sequence). The CDR3 extends over 15 amino acids. Trimming pared 1 base from V and 7 bases from J, leaving 16 bases between. The CDR3 region has the DNA TGTGCCAGTAGTATAGCCAAGGGAAGGGGTGGTGAAGCTTTCTTT. Residues: CASSIAKGRGGEAFF.

This chain uses TRBV7-8 with TRBJ2-5, with 8 bases fitting TRBD2. The germline gives CDR1 SGHVS, CDR2 FQNEAQ. Trimming removed 7 bases from V and 1 base from J; junction bases left unmatched: 11. CDR3 length: 16 residues. CDR3 loop: CASNSRPSGGQETQYF. As DNA, the CDR3 is TGTGCCAGCAACTCAAGGCCCAGCGGGGGCCAAGAGACCCAGTACTTC.

This clone occurred a few times. V usage is TRBV9 and J usage is TRBJ1-1; D gene uncertain. Trimming left V 4 bases short and J 0 bases short, with 7 bases between. Germline V lookup: CDR1 SGDLS, CDR2 YYNGEE. The CDR3 contains 13 residues. In nucleotides, the CDR3 is TGTGCCAGCAGCCCGATGATGAACACTGAAGCTTTCTTT. Residues: CASSPMMNTEAFF.

This clone showed up just once. V gene TRBV19 combines with J gene TRBJ1-5; possibly TRBD1 for D (5 bases). Trimming shortened V by 1 base and J by 0 bases, and 10 bases separated the two germline ends. Germline CDR1 reads LNHDA; CDR2 reads SQIVND (reference sequence). The CDR3 covers 16 residues. In nucleotides, the CDR3 is TGTGCCAGTAGTATAGCCCAGGGCTATAGCAATCAGCCCCAGCATTTT. Translating it yields CASSIAQGYSNQPQHF.

This rearrangement joins TRBV5-5 to TRBJ2-2; 8 positions match TRBD1. Germline CDR1 and CDR2: SGHKS and YYEKEE (reference sequence). The length of the CDR3 is 16 residues. J gave up 0 bases and V 4 bases, and 5 bases lay outside the gene matches. The CDR3 DNA follows: TGTGCCAGCAGCCCCGGGGGACAGGCGAACACCGGGGAGCTGTTTTTT. This translates into CASSPGGQANTGELFF.

At least ten counts were recorded for this clone. The V and J genes are TRBV2 and TRBJ2-2; 9 bases map to TRBD2. V was clipped by 8 bases and J by 6 bases; unmatched bases: 10. The CDR3 is 15 amino acids. Germline V gene lookup returns CDR1 SNHLY and CDR2 FYNNEI. The CDR3 DNA sequence: TGTGCCAGCGAGAGCGGGAGGCGTCCGGCCGGGGAGCTGTTTTTT. Protein: CASESGRRPAGELFF.

The V and J genes are TRBV7-9 and TRBJ2-2; a possible D gene is TRBD2 (6 bases). Germline V CDR1 and CDR2: SEHNR, FQNEAQ (reference sequence). The V and J ends lost 5 bases and 0 bases respectively, with 13 bases between them. This CDR3 contains 16 residues. The CDR3, as DNA: TGTGCCAGCAGCACGCCGGGACTTTCGAACACCGGGGAGCTGTTTTTT. Protein product: CASSTPGLSNTGELFF.

This chain connects TRBV13 to TRBJ2-5; perhaps TRBD1 as D (6 bases). The assigned J gene may be wrong: the sequence end matches TRBJ2-7 better. Germline V gene sequence: CDR1 PRHDT, CDR2 FYEKMQ (reference sequence). This CDR3 comprises 16 residues. CDR3 in DNA: TGTGCCAGCAGCTTAGGCCTTGGGGGCGACCCCTACGAGCAGTACTTC. Translation: CASSLGLGGDPYEQYF.

The V gene is TRBV7-2, the J gene TRBJ2-7; weak D call: TRBD2 (6 bases). Germline CDR1 SGHTA, CDR2 FQGNSA. V shed 4 bases and J shed 0 bases, with 13 bases lying between them. This CDR3 contains 15 residues. The CDR3 here is CASSSGTGLSYEQYF. CDR3 in DNA: TGTGCCAGCAGCTCTGGGACTGGGCTCTCCTACGAGCAGTACTTC.

This clone turned up a few times. J is TRBJ1-1 and V is TRBV2; TRBD1 aligns across 7 bases. The CDR3 totals 13 residues. Trimming removed 5 bases from V and 3 bases from J; junction bases left unmatched: 3. Germline CDR1 SNHLY, CDR2 FYNNEI. The CDR3: CASSTDRDTEAFF. As DNA, the CDR3 is TGTGCCAGCAGTACCGACAGGGACACTGAAGCTTTCTTT.

The sample holds one count of this clone. V gene TRBV5-1 combines with J gene TRBJ2-5; weak D call: TRBD2 (5 bases). The DNA matches TRBJ2-7 better at its end, which makes the J call doubtful. Germline assignment: CDR1 SGHRS and CDR2 YFSETQ. This CDR3 has 17 residues. The CDR3 here is CASSTWPPSGRVSEQYF. The CDR3, as DNA: TGCGCCAGCAGCACCTGGCCCCCTTCGGGAAGGGTCTCCGAGCAGTACTTC.

The chain joins TRBV2 to TRBJ2-3; 9 bases agree with TRBD1. V dropped 5 bases and J dropped 4; count of bases not matched to a gene: 7. CDR1 and CDR2 (germline): SNHLY, FYNNEI. CDR3 length: 15 amino acids. The CDR3 region is CASSQSRQGADTQYF. For the CDR3, the DNA is TGTGCCAGCAGTCAGTCAAGACAGGGGGCAGATACGCAGTATTTT.

This clone turned up a few times. The chain links TRBV5-6 to TRBJ1-1; no clear D. There are 14 residues in the CDR3. The germline gives CDR1 SGHDT, CDR2 YYEEEE. The ends were cut back, 0 bases at V and 1 base at J, with 7 bases in the middle. The CDR3 loop is CASSLGQKNTEAFF. The CDR3, as DNA: TGTGCCAGCAGCTTGGGGCAAAAGAACACTGAAGCTTTCTTT. Full variable domain (missing parts from reference TRBV5-6 and TRBJ1-1): DAGVTQSPTHLIKTRGQQVTLRCSPKSGHDTVSWYQQALGQGPQFIFQYYEEEERQRGNFPDRFSGHQFPNYSSELNVNALLLGDSALYLCASSLGQKNTEAFFGQGTRLTVV.

The chain joins TRBV11-2 to TRBJ2-1; 9 nucleotides line up with TRBD2. Unmatched junction bases numbered 10, after V lost 3 bases and J lost 7 bases. Germline V gene lookup returns CDR1 SGHAT and CDR2 FQNNGV. The CDR3 is 16 amino acids. In nucleotides, the CDR3 is TGTGCCAGCAGCTTGGTGGGAGCGGGAGGCCGGAATGAGCAGTTCTTC. This translates into CASSLVGAGGRNEQFF.